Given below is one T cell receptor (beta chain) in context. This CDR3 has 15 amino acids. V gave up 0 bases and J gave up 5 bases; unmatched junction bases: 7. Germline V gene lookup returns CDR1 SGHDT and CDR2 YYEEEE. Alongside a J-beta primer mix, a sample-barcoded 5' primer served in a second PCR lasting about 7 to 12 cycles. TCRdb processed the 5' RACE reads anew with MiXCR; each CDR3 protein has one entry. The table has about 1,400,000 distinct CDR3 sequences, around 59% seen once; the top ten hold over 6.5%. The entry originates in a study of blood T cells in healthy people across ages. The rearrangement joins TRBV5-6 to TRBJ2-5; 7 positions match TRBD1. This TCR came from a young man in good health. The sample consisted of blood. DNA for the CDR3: TGTGCCAGCAGCTTGGACAGGACAGGCCAGGAGACCCAGTACTTC. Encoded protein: CASSLDRTGQETQYF. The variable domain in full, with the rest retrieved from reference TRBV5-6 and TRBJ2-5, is DAGVTQSPTHLIKTRGQQVTLRCSPKSGHDTVSWYQQALGQGPQFIFQYYEEEERQRGNFPDRFSGHQFPNYSSELNVNALLLGDSALYLCASSLDRTGQETQYFGPGTRLLVL.